This T cell receptor (beta chain) was sequenced for a study of T cells in Graves' hyperthyroidism and ophthalmopathy. Overall study context: The authors collected peripheral blood at initial diagnosis, before any treatment.

This clonotype was observed a handful of times. No antigen is known for it. The CDR3 is 12 amino acids. V lost 4 bases to trimming and J lost 0 bases, with 6 bases between them. Germline CDR1 reads SQVTM; CDR2 reads ANQGSEA. Study-wide points: In blood, most of the thyroid clonotypes expanded above 0.001 were also present. By a 13 V-J model, ophthalmopathy was set apart from stable hyperthyroidism.

It was RNA transcripts that yielded the amplified TCR beta CDR3 regions. The HTBI primer set served for first-round RT-PCR of the TCR CDR3. TCRdb re-called the multiplex PCR reads through MiXCR, storing one row per CDR3 protein. The sample gives about 700,000 distinct CDR3 sequences, 13% to 15% of which show up once; 9.5% to 13% is in the top ten. The chain joins TRBV29-1 to TRBJ1-1; a weak D match, TRBD1 (5 bases). The sample taken for sequencing was blood. The sequence came from a woman aged 18-29 years with Graves' hyperthyroidism. CDR3 sequence reads: CSVAGLNTEAFF. The DNA for the CDR3 is TGCAGCGTTGCAGGGCTGAACACTGAAGCTTTCTTT.